Presented here are 30 T cell receptor beta chains from one specimen sequenced in a study of blood T cell repertoires in COVID-19 (dated by TCRdb to 2020 to 2022). Libraries were made using the immunoSEQ multiplex PCR assay. Imported from immuneACCESS, the table was reduced by TCRdb to in-frame sequences with V and J called. These copies leave out some clones; in studies compared against another copy, an unresolved V gene accounts for under half, and the cause of the remainder is not known. Within this sample are some 150,000 clones, with 70% to 85% of them counted one time only. The ten largest account for 9.8% of the sample. The sample taken for sequencing was peripheral blood. Receptors were obtained from a woman aged 50 to 65 with acute or convalescent COVID-19.

The chain employs TRBV7-3 and TRBJ2-2, with 7 bases matching TRBD2. The length of the CDR3 is 14 residues. V dropped 4 bases and J dropped 4; count of bases not matched to a gene: 3. Germline assignment: CDR1 SGHTA and CDR2 FQGTGA. Written as DNA, the CDR3 is TGTGCCAGCAGCTCGGGCGGGGGCACCGGGGAGCTGTTTTTT. It translates to CASSSGGGTGELFF. Supplemented by reference TRBV7-3 and TRBJ2-2, the full variable domain reads GAGVSQTPSNKVTEKGKYVELRCDPISGHTALYWYRQSLGQGPEFLIYFQGTGAADDSGLPNDRFFAVRPEGSVSTLKIQRTERGDSAVYLCASSSGGGTGELFFGEGSRLTVL.

This clone is a singleton in its sample. The V gene is TRBV6-2 or TRBV6-3, the J gene TRBJ2-5, with TRBD2 identical over 9 bases. Germline CDR1 MNHEY, CDR2 SVGEGT. The trim removed 0 bases at V and 4 bases at J, leaving 6 bases unmatched. The CDR3 runs 16 residues. The CDR3: CASSYSASGVLETQYF. The CDR3 DNA reads TGTGCCAGCAGTTACTCGGCTAGCGGGGTTCTAGAGACCCAGTACTTC.

The chain links TRBV4-3 to TRBJ2-7, with no clear D. Deletions cut 1 base from V and 3 bases from J, with 7 bases between. CDR1 is LGHNA and CDR2 is YSLEER in the germline V gene. The CDR3 totals 13 residues. The CDR3 DNA follows: TGCGCCAGCAGCCAAGGATTCGGCTACGAGCAGTACTTC. Translation: CASSQGFGYEQYF.

CDR3 coding DNA: TGTGCCAGCAGCGCAGAGGTGGACACGGAGACCCAGTACTTC. It yields the protein CASSAEVDTETQYF. The rearrangement links TRBV21-1 to TRBJ2-5; the table's TRBD1 call for D was not verified on the DNA. TRBV21-1 is termed a pseudogene. This CDR3 has 14 residues.

This clone was recorded once. The chain uses TRBV2 and TRBJ2-5; 7 positions match TRBD2. The germline V gene has CDR1 SNHLY and CDR2 FYNNEI. This CDR3 comprises 15 residues. The V segment lost 2 bases and the J segment 4 bases; nucleotides outside the gene matches: 7. Written as DNA, the CDR3 is TGTGCCAGCAGTGAAATGGGCGGGGAGGGAGAGACCCAGTACTTC. Translating it yields CASSEMGGEGETQYF.

The chain is built from TRBV9 and TRBJ2-7, with TRBD2 matching 13 bases. Germline values: CDR1 SGDLS, CDR2 YYNGEE. This CDR3 has 14 amino acids. V lost 2 bases to trimming and J lost 6 bases; unmatched junction nucleotides: 2. The CDR3 loop reads CASSVGLAGVEQYF. The CDR3 nucleotides read TGTGCCAGCAGCGTTGGACTAGCGGGAGTCGAGCAGTACTTC.

The chain carries TRBV9 and TRBJ2-1, with a tentative D call TRBD2 (6 bases). The CDR3 loop spans 17 amino acids. V was trimmed by 4 bases and J by 4 bases, leaving 21 bases between them. Looked up from germline, CDR1 is SGDLS and CDR2 is YYNGEE. The CDR3 region is CASSPTLGGVNYNEQFF. CDR3 nucleotides: TGTGCCAGCAGCCCAACCCTGGGGGGAGTAAATTACAATGAGCAGTTCTTC.

Only one count was recorded for this clone. The chain recombines TRBV7-2 with TRBJ1-1; no firm D call. CDR3 length: 14 amino acids. Germline V gene sequence: CDR1 SGHTA, CDR2 FQGNSA. V gave up 5 bases and J gave up 1 base, with 11 bases separating them. As DNA, the CDR3 is TGTGCCAGCAGCAGGAGGGTCCCGAACACTGAAGCTTTCTTT. Encoded protein: CASSRRVPNTEAFF.

This sequence joins TRBV7-8 and TRBJ1-2, with D tentatively TRBD1 (5 bases). The CDR3 spans 14 residues. V lost 2 bases and J 4 bases, leaving 11 bases between the germline ends. Germline lookup yields CDR1 SGHVS and CDR2 FQNEAQ. The CDR3 spells CASSLFSGGYGYTF. For the CDR3, the DNA is TGTGCCAGCAGCTTATTTAGCGGGGGCTATGGCTACACCTTC.

The chain uses TRBV18 and TRBJ2-6; TRBD2 matches 8 bases. Germline CDR1 reads KGHSH; CDR2 reads LQKENI. The CDR3 is 19 residues long. With 3 bases clipped from V and 1 base from J, the junction kept 11 bases outside the gene matches. The CDR3, as DNA: TGTGCCAGCTCACCGTCAGCCGCCAGCGGGAGTTCTGGGGCCAACGTCCTGACTTTC. Amino acids: CASSPSAASGSSGANVLTF. Full variable domain (rest looked up from reference TRBV18 and TRBJ2-6): NAGVMQNPRHLVRRRGQEARLRCSPMKGHSHVYWYRQLPEEGLKFMVYLQKENIIDESGMPKERFSAEFPKEGPSILRIQQVVRGDSAAYFCASSPSAASGSSGANVLTFGAGSRLTVL.

The rearrangement links TRBV5-4 to TRBJ1-2; 9 bases line up with TRBD1. From germline, CDR1 is SGHNT and CDR2 YYREEE (reference sequence). This CDR3 has 13 residues. V gave up 3 bases and J gave up 9 bases; unmatched junction bases: 6. DNA of the CDR3: TGTGCCAGCAGCTCTTCGGGACAGGGCAGCTACACCTTC. It yields the protein CASSSSGQGSYTF.

This sequence joins TRBV7-3 and TRBJ1-1, with D perhaps matching TRBD1 (6 bases). The V gene's germline CDR1 is SGHTA and CDR2 FQGTGA. This CDR3 region has 13 residues. Trimming took 5 bases from V and 1 from J, leaving 8 bases between them. CDR3 protein: CASSIRGNTEAFF. The CDR3 nucleotides read TGTGCCAGCAGCATCAGGGGGAACACTGAAGCTTTCTTT.

J is TRBJ1-5 and V is TRBV7-2; TRBD1 matches at 9 bases. Germline trimming cut 5 bases from V and 6 bases from J; bases unmatched to any gene: 5. Germline V lookup: CDR1 SGHTA, CDR2 FQGNSA. This CDR3 comprises 14 residues. The CDR3 nucleotides read TGTGCCAGCAGCGACCGACAGGGGGGTCAGCCCCAGCATTTT. It yields the protein CASSDRQGGQPQHF. The variable domain in full, with the rest retrieved from reference TRBV7-2 and TRBJ1-5, is GAGVSQSPSNKVTEKGKDVELRCDPISGHTALYWYRQSLGQGLEFLIYFQGNSAPDKSGLPSDRFSAERTGGSVSTLTIQRTQQEDSAVYLCASSDRQGGQPQHFGDGTRLSIL.

The gene calls are TRBV7-3 and TRBJ1-1, with TRBD1 matching 9 bases. The CDR3 extends over 16 amino acids. From germline, CDR1 is SGHTA and CDR2 FQGTGA. J lost 1 base, V lost 9 bases, and 12 bases had no gene match. The CDR3 sequence: CARSTGGAYENTEAFF. CDR3 DNA sequence: TGTGCCAGGAGCACAGGGGGCGCGTATGAGAACACTGAAGCTTTCTTT.

This clone was observed a single time. The V and J genes are TRBV19 and TRBJ1-4; 7 bases agree with TRBD1. Looked up from germline, CDR1 is LNHDA and CDR2 is SQIVND (reference sequence). The V and J ends lost 8 bases and 5 bases, in that order; junction bases with no gene match: 5. This CDR3 has 13 amino acids. This CDR3 reads CASSTGLNEKLFF. CDR3 coding DNA: TGTGCCAGTTCGACAGGGTTAAATGAAAAACTGTTTTTT. The full variable domain, rest sourced from reference TRBV19 and TRBJ1-4, is DGGITQSPKYLFRKEGQNVTLSCEQNLNHDAMYWYRQDPGQGLRLIYYSQIVNDFQKGDIAEGYSVSREKKESFPLTVTSAQKNPTAFYLCASSTGLNEKLFFGSGTQLSVL.

This chain connects TRBV7-9 to TRBJ1-5; 9 bases line up with TRBD1. The CDR3 runs to 15 residues. With V trimmed by 5 bases and J by 1 base, 3 bases remained unmatched. Germline V gene data show CDR1 as SEHNR and CDR2 as FQNEAQ (reference sequence). The CDR3 reads CASSPGQGSNQPQHF. The CDR3 DNA reads as TGTGCCAGCAGCCCGGGACAGGGAAGCAATCAGCCCCAGCATTTT. The full variable domain, in which reference TRBV7-9 and TRBJ1-5 provide the parts outside the CDR3, is DTGVSQNPRHKITKRGQNVTFRCDPISEHNRLYWYRQTLGQGPEFLTYFQNEAQLEKSRLLSDRFSAERPKGSFSTLEIQRTEQGDSAMYLCASSPGQGSNQPQHFGDGTRLSIL.

The genes are TRBV19 and TRBJ2-7; 7 nucleotides agree with TRBD1. V was pared by 3 bases and J by 1 base, with 3 bases of the junction left unmatched. This CDR3 contains 14 residues. The V gene's germline CDR1 is LNHDA and CDR2 SQIVND (reference sequence). The CDR3 here is CASSMDRLSYEQYF. The CDR3 nucleotides read TGTGCCAGTAGTATGGACAGGTTGTCCTACGAGCAGTACTTC.

The gene calls are TRBV2 and TRBJ2-7, with a tentative D call TRBD2 (6 bases). Germline CDR1 SNHLY, CDR2 FYNNEI. V lost 6 bases and J 2 bases, leaving 14 bases between the germline ends. This CDR3 comprises 14 residues. CDR3 nucleotide sequence: TGTGCCAGCAGCGGGAGTTACAGCACCTACGAGCAGTACTTC. Amino acid sequence: CASSGSYSTYEQYF. The full variable domain, its missing parts supplied by reference TRBV2 and TRBJ2-7, is EPEVTQTPSHQVTQMGQEVILRCVPISNHLYFYWYRQILGQKVEFLVSFYNNEISEKSEIFDDQFSVERPDGSNFTLKIRSTKLEDSAMYFCASSGSYSTYEQYFGPGTRLTVT.

The CDR3 DNA sequence: TGTGCCAGCAGGCGACAGGGGAATGAAAAACTGTTTTTT. As protein: CASRRQGNEKLFF. The chain couples TRBV12-3 or TRBV12-4 to TRBJ1-4; 8 nucleotides match TRBD1. Trimming took 6 bases from V and 5 from J; bases not matched to a gene: 2. This CDR3 has 13 residues.

V is TRBV7-2 and J is TRBJ2-5; maybe TRBD1 (6 bases). There are 13 residues in the CDR3. In germline, CDR1 is SGHTA, CDR2 FQGNSA. V was pared by 2 bases and J by 5 bases, with 9 bases between. CDR3 bases: TGTGCCAGCAGCTTAACAGGGTTTGAGACCCAGTACTTC. Amino acids: CASSLTGFETQYF.

The chain carries TRBV30 and TRBJ2-3; TRBD1 aligns across 7 bases. The V segment lost 3 bases and the J segment 0 bases; nucleotides outside the gene matches: 3. CDR1 GTSNPN and CDR2 SVGIG come from the germline V gene (reference sequence). CDR3 length: 14 amino acids. CDR3 sequence (DNA): TGTGCCTGGAGCCCGGGACAGAGCACAGATACGCAGTATTTT. This codes for CAWSPGQSTDTQYF.

The chain combines TRBV7-2 with TRBJ2-7, with D possibly being TRBD1 (6 bases). CDR1 is SGHTA, CDR2 FQGNSA, per germline. This CDR3 is 15 amino acids long. V lost 5 bases to trimming and J lost 3 bases, with 17 bases between them. The CDR3 DNA is TGTGCCAGCAGCCCAGACGGACAGCTGGACTACGAGCAGTACTTC. Amino acids: CASSPDGQLDYEQYF. Variable domain in full (rest from reference TRBV7-2 and TRBJ2-7): GAGVSQSPSNKVTEKGKDVELRCDPISGHTALYWYRQSLGQGLEFLIYFQGNSAPDKSGLPSDRFSAERTGGSVSTLTIQRTQQEDSAVYLCASSPDGQLDYEQYFGPGTRLTVT.

V is TRBV27 and J is TRBJ2-1; tentative D call: TRBD2 (6 bases). Germline-derived CDR1 and CDR2 are MNHEY and SMNVEV (reference sequence). The CDR3 length is 13 residues. Trimming removed 10 bases at V and 9 bases at J, with 19 bases between. CDR3 protein: CATRGGPVGEQFF. Here the CDR3 DNA reads TGTGCCACGCGAGGAGGGCCCGTGGGTGAGCAGTTCTTC.

This chain connects TRBV7-9 to TRBJ1-2, with unresolved D. The CDR3 has 13 residues. The germline gives CDR1 SEHNR, CDR2 FQNEAQ (reference sequence). Trimming cost V 2 bases and J 8 bases, with 12 bases left between them. The CDR3 DNA reads as TGTGCCAGCAGCTTATTCGAGGGTCGCGGCTACACCTTC. Translated: CASSLFEGRGYTF.

The CDR3 region has the DNA TGTGCCAGCAGCTTGGGCGGGGACTCAGATACGCAGTATTTT. This sequence encodes CASSLGGDSDTQYF. V is TRBV5-4 and J is TRBJ2-3; maybe TRBD2 (6 bases). Trimming stripped 0 bases from V and 4 bases from J, with 9 bases between. The length of the CDR3 is 14 residues. Germline V gives CDR1 SGHNT, CDR2 YYREEE (reference sequence). Complete variable domain (other parts from reference TRBV5-4 and TRBJ2-3): ETGVTQSPTHLIKTRGQQVTLRCSSQSGHNTVSWYQQALGQGPQFIFQYYREEENGRGNFPPRFSGLQFPNYSSELNVNALELDDSALYLCASSLGGDSDTQYFGPGTRLTVL.

The rearrangement uses TRBV19 and TRBJ2-3, with D maybe TRBD2 (6 bases). CDR3 length equals 19 residues. The V gene lost 5 bases and the J gene lost 5 bases, with 29 bases spanning the gap. Germline CDR1 LNHDA, CDR2 SQIVND (reference sequence). The CDR3, as DNA: TGTGCCAGTAGTCCCCGAGGAGGGGAGACGGATTCAGGCCAAGATACGCAGTATTTT. Protein: CASSPRGGETDSGQDTQYF.

The V call is TRBV11-2, the J call TRBJ2-5; no firm D call. Germline-derived CDR1 and CDR2 are SGHAT and FQNNGV. The CDR3 runs 12 residues. V lost 1 base and J 5 bases, leaving 5 bases between the germline ends. CDR3 amino acids: CASSLGPETQYF. CDR3 DNA sequence: TGTGCCAGCAGCTTAGGGCCGGAGACCCAGTACTTC.

This clone was observed a single time. The chain is built from TRBV7-2 and TRBJ2-6; 7 positions agree with TRBD1. Trimming cost V 6 bases and J 0 bases; bases outside gene matches: 14. This CDR3 spans 19 amino acids. Per the germline V gene, CDR1 is SGHTA and CDR2 is FQGNSA. The CDR3 DNA reads TGTGCCAGCAGACTAACCCAACAGGGGCGATACTCTGGGGCCAACGTCCTGACTTTC. Translating gives CASRLTQQGRYSGANVLTF.

The chain employs TRBV5-8 and TRBJ1-6; 7 nucleotides agree with TRBD1. Losses at the gene ends were 3 bases for V and 0 bases for J; bases not matched to a gene: 9. This CDR3 has 18 amino acids. Germline V gives CDR1 SGHTS, CDR2 YDEGEE. CDR3 sequence (DNA): TGTGCCAGCAGCTCGACCGGACAGGACGCCTCCTATAATTCACCCCTCCACTTT. Residues: CASSSTGQDASYNSPLHF.

This clone appeared once. The CDR3 DNA sequence: TGTGCCAGCAGCCACATGCTAGCGGGGGGTTCCACAGATACGCAGTATTTT. This codes for CASSHMLAGGSTDTQYF. This rearrangement joins TRBV5-4 to TRBJ2-3; TRBD2 matches at 11 bases. The V gene's germline CDR1 is SGHNT and CDR2 YYREEE (reference sequence). This CDR3 has 17 amino acids. J was trimmed by 2 bases and V by 4 bases; bases with no gene match: 9.